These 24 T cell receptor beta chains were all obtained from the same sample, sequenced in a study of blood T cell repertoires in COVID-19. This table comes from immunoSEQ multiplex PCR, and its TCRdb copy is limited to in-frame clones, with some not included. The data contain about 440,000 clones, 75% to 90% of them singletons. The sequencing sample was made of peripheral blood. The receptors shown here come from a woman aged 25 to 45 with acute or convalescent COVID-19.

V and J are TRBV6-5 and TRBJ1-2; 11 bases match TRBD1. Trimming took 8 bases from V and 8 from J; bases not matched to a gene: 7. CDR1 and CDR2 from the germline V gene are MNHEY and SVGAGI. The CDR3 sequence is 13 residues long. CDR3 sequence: CASGQGAGGGYTF. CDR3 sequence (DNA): TGTGCCAGCGGACAGGGGGCCGGGGGAGGCTACACCTTC.

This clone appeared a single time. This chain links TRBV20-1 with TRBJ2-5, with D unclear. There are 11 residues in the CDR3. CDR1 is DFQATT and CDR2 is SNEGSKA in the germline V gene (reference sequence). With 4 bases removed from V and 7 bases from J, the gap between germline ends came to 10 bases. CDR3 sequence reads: CSAIVPRTQYF. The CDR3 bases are TGCAGTGCTATTGTGCCGCGGACCCAGTACTTC.

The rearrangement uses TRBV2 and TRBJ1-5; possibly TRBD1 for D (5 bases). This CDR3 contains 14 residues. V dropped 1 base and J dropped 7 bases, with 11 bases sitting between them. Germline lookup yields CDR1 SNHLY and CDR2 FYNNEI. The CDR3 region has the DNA TGTGCCAGCAGTGAAGGGACACCAAGACAGCCCCAGCATTTT. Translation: CASSEGTPRQPQHF.

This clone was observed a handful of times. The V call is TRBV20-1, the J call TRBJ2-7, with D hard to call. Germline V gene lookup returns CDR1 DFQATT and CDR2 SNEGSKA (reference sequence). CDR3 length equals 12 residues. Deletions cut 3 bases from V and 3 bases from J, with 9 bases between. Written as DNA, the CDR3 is TGCAGTGCTAGTAACAGATACTACGAGCAGTACTTC. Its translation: CSASNRYYEQYF.

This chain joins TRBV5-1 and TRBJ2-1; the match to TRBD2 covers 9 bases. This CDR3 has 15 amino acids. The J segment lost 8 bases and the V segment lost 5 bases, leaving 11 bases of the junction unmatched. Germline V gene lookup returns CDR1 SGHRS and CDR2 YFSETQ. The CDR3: CASSYWRGGPDEQFF. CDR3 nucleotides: TGCGCCAGCAGTTATTGGCGGGGGGGCCCGGATGAGCAGTTCTTC.

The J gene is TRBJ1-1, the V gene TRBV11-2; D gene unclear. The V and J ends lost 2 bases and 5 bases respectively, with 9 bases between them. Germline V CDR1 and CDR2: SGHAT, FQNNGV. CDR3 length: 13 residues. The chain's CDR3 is CASSLPERTEAFF. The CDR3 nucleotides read TGTGCCAGCAGCTTACCGGAGCGAACTGAAGCTTTCTTT.

CDR3 in amino acids: CASSESLRGGRETQYF. CDR3 coding DNA: TGTGCCAGCAGTGAATCTTTGCGGGGGGGCCGGGAGACCCAGTACTTC. V and J are TRBV2 and TRBJ2-5, with 9 positions matching TRBD2. V was clipped by 2 bases and J by 5 bases; unmatched bases: 9. The CDR3 spans 16 residues. Per germline, CDR1 SNHLY and CDR2 FYNNEI.

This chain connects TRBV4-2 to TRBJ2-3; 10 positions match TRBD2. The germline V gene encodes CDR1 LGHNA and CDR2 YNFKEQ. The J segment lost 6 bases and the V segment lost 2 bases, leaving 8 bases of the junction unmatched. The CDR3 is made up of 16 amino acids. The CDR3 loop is CASSQITGTSVDTQYF. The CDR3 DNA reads TGTGCCAGCAGCCAAATAACCGGGACTAGCGTGGATACGCAGTATTTT.

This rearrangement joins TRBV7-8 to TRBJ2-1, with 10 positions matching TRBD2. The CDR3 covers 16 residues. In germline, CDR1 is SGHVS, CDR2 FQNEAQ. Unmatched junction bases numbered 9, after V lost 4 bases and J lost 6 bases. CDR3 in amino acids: CASSSRLSGGGNEQFF. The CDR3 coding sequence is TGTGCCAGCAGCTCCCGATTGAGCGGGGGGGGCAATGAGCAGTTCTTC.

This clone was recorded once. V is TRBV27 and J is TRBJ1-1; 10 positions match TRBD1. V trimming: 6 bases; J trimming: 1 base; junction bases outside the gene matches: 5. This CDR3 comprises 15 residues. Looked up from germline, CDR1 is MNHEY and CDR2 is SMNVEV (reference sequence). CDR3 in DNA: TGTGCCAGCAGCAGACAGGGGGCAGAGAACACTGAAGCTTTCTTT. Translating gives CASSRQGAENTEAFF.

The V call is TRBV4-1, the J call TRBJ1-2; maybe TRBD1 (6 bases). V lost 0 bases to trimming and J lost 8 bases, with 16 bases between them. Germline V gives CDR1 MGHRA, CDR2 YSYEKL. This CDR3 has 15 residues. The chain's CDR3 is CASSQDLAGAGGYTF. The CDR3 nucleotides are TGCGCCAGCAGCCAAGACCTAGCGGGGGCAGGAGGCTACACCTTC.

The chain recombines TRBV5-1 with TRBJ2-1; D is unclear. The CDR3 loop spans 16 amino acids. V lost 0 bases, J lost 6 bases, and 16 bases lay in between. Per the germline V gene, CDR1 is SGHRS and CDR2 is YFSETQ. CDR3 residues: CASSLARGGFANEQFF. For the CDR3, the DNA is TGCGCCAGCAGCTTGGCGAGAGGCGGATTCGCCAATGAGCAGTTCTTC. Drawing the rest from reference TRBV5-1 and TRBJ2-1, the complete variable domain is KAGVTQTPRYLIKTRGQQVTLSCSPISGHRSVSWYQQTPGQGLQFLFEYFSETQRNKGNFPGRFSGRQFSNSRSEMNVSTLELGDSALYLCASSLARGGFANEQFFGPGTRLTVL.

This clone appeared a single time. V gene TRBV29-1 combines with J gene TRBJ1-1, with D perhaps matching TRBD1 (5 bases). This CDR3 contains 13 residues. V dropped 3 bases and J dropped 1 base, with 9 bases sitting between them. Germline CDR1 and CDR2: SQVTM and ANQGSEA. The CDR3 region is CSVEGQRNTEAFF. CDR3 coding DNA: TGCAGCGTTGAGGGGCAGAGGAACACTGAAGCTTTCTTT.

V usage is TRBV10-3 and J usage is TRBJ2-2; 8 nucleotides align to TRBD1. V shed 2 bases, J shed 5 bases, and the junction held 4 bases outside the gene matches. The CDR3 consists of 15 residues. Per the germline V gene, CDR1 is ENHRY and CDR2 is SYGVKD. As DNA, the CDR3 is TGTGCCATCAGTGAGATGGACAGGGCGACCGGGGAGCTGTTTTTT. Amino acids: CAISEMDRATGELFF.

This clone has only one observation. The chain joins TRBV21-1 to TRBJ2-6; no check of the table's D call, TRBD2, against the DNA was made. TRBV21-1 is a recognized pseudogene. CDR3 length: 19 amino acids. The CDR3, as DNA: TGTGCCAGCAGCAAAGATAATAGACCCGGAGGGTCTGGGGCCAACGTCCTGACTTTC. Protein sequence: CASSKDNRPGGSGANVLTF.

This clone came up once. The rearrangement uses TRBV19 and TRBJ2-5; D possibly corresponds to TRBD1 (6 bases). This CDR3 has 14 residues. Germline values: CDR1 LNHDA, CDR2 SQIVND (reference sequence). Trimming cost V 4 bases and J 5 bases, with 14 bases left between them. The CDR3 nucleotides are TGTGCCAGTAGTACGTTAGGGGGTGTGGAGACCCAGTACTTC. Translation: CASSTLGGVETQYF.

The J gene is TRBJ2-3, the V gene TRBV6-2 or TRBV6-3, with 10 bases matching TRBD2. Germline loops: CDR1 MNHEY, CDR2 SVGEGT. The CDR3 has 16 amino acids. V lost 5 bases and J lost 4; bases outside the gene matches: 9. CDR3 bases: TGTGCCAGCAGTAGCGGGGGGGCTCTAGGCGCAGATACGCAGTATTTT. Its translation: CASSSGGALGADTQYF.

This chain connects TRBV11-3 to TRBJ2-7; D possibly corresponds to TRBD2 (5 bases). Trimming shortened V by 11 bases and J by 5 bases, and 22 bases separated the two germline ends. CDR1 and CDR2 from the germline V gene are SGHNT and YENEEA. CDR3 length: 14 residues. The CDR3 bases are TGTGCCTCCCGGCGAGGTTTCCCCGGGAACGAGCAGTACTTC. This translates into CASRRGFPGNEQYF.

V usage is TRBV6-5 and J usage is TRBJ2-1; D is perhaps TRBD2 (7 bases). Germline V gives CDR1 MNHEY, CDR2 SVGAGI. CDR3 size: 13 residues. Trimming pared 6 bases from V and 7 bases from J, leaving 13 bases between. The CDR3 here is CASRKGGVNEQFF. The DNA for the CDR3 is TGTGCCAGCAGAAAGGGGGGGGTGAATGAGCAGTTCTTC.

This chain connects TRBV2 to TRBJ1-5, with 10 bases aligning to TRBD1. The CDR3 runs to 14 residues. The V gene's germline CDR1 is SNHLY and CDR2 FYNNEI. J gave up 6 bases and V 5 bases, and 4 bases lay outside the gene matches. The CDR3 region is CASSSTGGGQPQHF. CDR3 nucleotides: TGTGCCAGCAGTTCGACAGGGGGCGGTCAGCCCCAGCATTTT.

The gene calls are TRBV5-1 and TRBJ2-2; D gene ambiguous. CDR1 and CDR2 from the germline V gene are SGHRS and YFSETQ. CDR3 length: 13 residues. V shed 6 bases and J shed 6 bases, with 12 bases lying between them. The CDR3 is CASNPGSSGELFF. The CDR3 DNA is TGCGCCAGCAATCCGGGTTCCTCCGGGGAGCTGTTTTTT.

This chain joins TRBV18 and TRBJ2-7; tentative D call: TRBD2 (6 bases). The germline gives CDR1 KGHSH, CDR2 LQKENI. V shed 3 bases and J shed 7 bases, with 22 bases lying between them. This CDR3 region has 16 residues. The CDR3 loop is CASSPTGGGATREQYF. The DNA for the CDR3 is TGTGCCAGCTCACCTACAGGCGGAGGGGCTACGAGGGAGCAGTACTTC.

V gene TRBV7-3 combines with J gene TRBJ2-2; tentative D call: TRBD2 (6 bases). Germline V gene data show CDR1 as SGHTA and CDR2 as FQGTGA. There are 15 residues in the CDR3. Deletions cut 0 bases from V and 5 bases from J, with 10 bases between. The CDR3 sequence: CASSLTFAGTGELFF. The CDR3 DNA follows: TGTGCCAGCAGCTTAACGTTCGCGGGAACCGGGGAGCTGTTTTTT.

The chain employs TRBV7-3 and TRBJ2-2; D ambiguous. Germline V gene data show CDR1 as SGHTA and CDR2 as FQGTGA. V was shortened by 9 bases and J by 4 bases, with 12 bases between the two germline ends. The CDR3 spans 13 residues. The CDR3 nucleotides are TGTGCCAGTAGTGCCGCAAGCACCGGGGAGCTGTTTTTT. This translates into CASSAASTGELFF.